This T cell receptor (beta chain) came from a study of radiation and T cells in renal cell carcinoma. Here immunoSEQ multiplex PCR was the method, and the copy in TCRdb shows in-frame clones only, minus some. The sample lists about 83,000 clones, around four fifths occurring once. Unmatched junction bases numbered 10, after V lost 1 base and J lost 6 bases. The V gene's germline CDR1 is LNHDA and CDR2 SQIVND (reference sequence). This CDR3 is 17 amino acids long. The time point here: blood 4 weeks post-SBRT, at nephrectomy. Indicated treatment: 15 Gy SBRT to primary tumor, nephrectomy 4 weeks later. The sequencing used blood, collected from a patient whose treatment included radiotherapy and nephrectomy. This receptor was taken from a woman between 55 and 75 years old with renal cell carcinoma. The V gene is TRBV19, the J gene TRBJ2-1, with 9 bases identical to TRBD2. The CDR3 loop reads CASSIGTMREGLNEQFF. The CDR3 region has the DNA TGTGCCAGTAGTATAGGCACCATGCGGGAGGGCCTCAATGAGCAGTTCTTC.